This T cell receptor beta chain was recorded in a study of T cell changes during pregnancy in multiple sclerosis. Measured with immunoSEQ multiplex PCR; TCRdb has only the in-frame clones, and not every one. Among 45,000 to 55,000 clones, about 92% were seen once, and the ten largest hold less than 0.65%. Germline assignment: CDR1 MGHDK and CDR2 SYGVNS. The germline V and J ends were trimmed by 4 bases and 9 bases, with 13 bases remaining between them. The length of the CDR3 is 13 residues. The V gene is TRBV25-1, the J gene TRBJ1-5; D might be TRBD1 (5 bases). The sequence was obtained from a female donor with multiple sclerosis, enrolled in a pregnancy study. The sequences come from CD4+ T cells from peripheral blood mononuclear cells, collected after pregnancy. The CDR3 here is CASSAGSIGPQHF. In DNA, the CDR3 is TGTGCCAGCAGTGCAGGGTCGATTGGGCCCCAGCATTTT.